The 9 T cell receptor beta chains given below trace back to one sample, sequenced in a study of cytomegalovirus exposure and HLA in healthy donors. PCR primers comprised 60 Vbeta and 13 Jbeta primers. Clones were read by immunoSEQ multiplex PCR, and TCRdb kept only the in-frame ones, dropping some. The table includes approximately 150,000 clones, approximately 80% detected once. Specimen: PBMCs. These receptors were obtained from a woman in her twenties or thirties in good health and CMV-seropositive.

The V and J genes are TRBV4-3 and TRBJ1-2; the D is unclear. Germline CDR1 LGHNA, CDR2 YSLEER. Deletions cut 4 bases from V and 4 bases from J, with 10 bases between. The CDR3 has 13 amino acids. The CDR3 bases are TGCGCCAGCAGCCTCGGGGAGTTCTATGGCTACACCTTC. Translated: CASSLGEFYGYTF.

CDR3 loop: CSVETGVSTDTQYF. CDR3 nucleotides: TGCAGCGTTGAAACAGGGGTGAGCACAGATACGCAGTATTTT. V is TRBV29-1 and J is TRBJ2-3; 7 nucleotides agree with TRBD1. Germline trimming cut 2 bases from V and 0 bases from J; bases unmatched to any gene: 2. Germline CDR1 SQVTM, CDR2 ANQGSEA. The CDR3 totals 14 residues.

Here the CDR3 DNA reads TGTGCCAGCACCCTCTCCGCCGACAGACAAGAGACCCAGTACTTC. Amino acids: CASTLSADRQETQYF. The chain couples TRBV2 to TRBJ2-5; D might be TRBD1 (5 bases). V dropped 7 bases and J dropped 2 bases, with 17 bases sitting between them. CDR1 is SNHLY, CDR2 FYNNEI, per germline. This CDR3 contains 15 residues.

The gene calls are TRBV5-4 and TRBJ2-1; 9 bases agree with TRBD1. The CDR3 has 15 residues. From germline, CDR1 is SGHNT and CDR2 YYREEE (reference sequence). J gave up 2 bases and V 6 bases, and 6 bases lay outside the gene matches. The DNA of the CDR3 is TGTGCCAGCAAAGGAGACAGGGGGACCTACAATGAGCAGTTCTTC. It is translated as CASKGDRGTYNEQFF.

This clone was seen once. The chain uses TRBV7-6 and TRBJ1-5, with unresolved D. Trimming removed 5 bases from V and 4 bases from J, with 24 bases in between. CDR3 size: 18 residues. Germline V gene data show CDR1 as SGHVS and CDR2 as FNYEAQ. The CDR3 loop reads CASSKKAYSHTSNQPQHF. DNA of the CDR3: TGTGCCAGCAGCAAAAAGGCCTACAGCCATACCTCTAATCAGCCCCAGCATTTT.

This CDR3 is CASSPRTGGDEQYF. The CDR3 coding sequence is TGTGCCAGCAGCCCAAGGACAGGGGGCGACGAGCAGTACTTC. The chain couples TRBV9 to TRBJ2-7, with TRBD1 matching over 11 bases. The CDR3 is made up of 14 amino acids. V was pared by 4 bases and J by 5 bases, with 5 bases of the junction left unmatched. CDR1 and CDR2 (germline): SGDLS, YYNGEE.

The gene calls are TRBV29-1 and TRBJ1-1; a possible D gene is TRBD1 (5 bases). Germline V CDR1 and CDR2: SQVTM, ANQGSEA. The ends were cut back, 6 bases at V and 5 bases at J, with 16 bases in the middle. This CDR3 spans 13 amino acids. This CDR3 is CSVDSSGWTEAFF. The CDR3 DNA sequence: TGCAGCGTGGATAGTTCAGGGTGGACTGAAGCTTTCTTT.

Note on this clone: At one of its ends the junction is not consistent with the germline gene, which may arise from a read error. V and J are TRBV7-9 and TRBJ2-1, with D possibly TRBD1 on 6 matching bases. Germline CDR1 and CDR2: SEHNR and FQNEAQ (reference sequence). This CDR3 region has 13 residues. CDR3 region: CSSSLRQDLEQFF. Written as DNA, the CDR3 is TGTTCCAGCAGCTTAAGACAGGACCTTGAGCAGTTCTTC. The entire variable domain, with the rest obtained from reference TRBV7-9 and TRBJ2-1, is as follows: DTGVSQNPRHKITKRGQNVTFRCDPISEHNRLYWYRQTLGQGPEFLTYFQNEAQLEKSRLLSDRFSAERPKGSFSTLEIQRTEQGDSAMYLCSSSLRQDLEQFFGPGTRLTVL.

The chain is built from TRBV27 and TRBJ2-3; no clear D gene. Trimming shortened V by 5 bases and J by 0 bases, and 12 bases separated the two germline ends. Germline V lookup: CDR1 MNHEY, CDR2 SMNVEV (reference sequence). This CDR3 region has 15 residues. CDR3 DNA: TGTGCCAGCAGTCCTCGACTGACGAGCACAGATACGCAGTATTTT. It encodes CASSPRLTSTDTQYF.